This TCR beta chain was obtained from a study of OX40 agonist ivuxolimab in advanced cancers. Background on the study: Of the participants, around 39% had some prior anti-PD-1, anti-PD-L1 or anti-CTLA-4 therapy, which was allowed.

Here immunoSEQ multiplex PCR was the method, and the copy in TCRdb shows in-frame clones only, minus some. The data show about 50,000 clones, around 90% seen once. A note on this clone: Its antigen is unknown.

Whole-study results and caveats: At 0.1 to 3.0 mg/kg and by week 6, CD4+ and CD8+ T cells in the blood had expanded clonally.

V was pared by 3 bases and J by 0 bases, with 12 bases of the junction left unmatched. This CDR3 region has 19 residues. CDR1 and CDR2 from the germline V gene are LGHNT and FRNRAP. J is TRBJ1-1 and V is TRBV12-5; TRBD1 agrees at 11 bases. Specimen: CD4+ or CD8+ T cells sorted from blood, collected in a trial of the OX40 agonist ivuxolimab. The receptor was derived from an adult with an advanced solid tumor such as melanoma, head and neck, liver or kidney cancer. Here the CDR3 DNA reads TGTGCTAGTGGTTTCGGGACAGGGGGGGCGAACAACATGAACACTGAAGCTTTCTTT. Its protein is CASGFGTGGANNMNTEAFF.